These 28 T cell receptor beta chains share one sample of origin, sequenced in a study of a mutant IDH1 vaccine in newly diagnosed glioma. Here immunoSEQ multiplex PCR was the method, and the copy in TCRdb shows in-frame clones only, minus some. The sample lists 50,000 to 65,000 clones, 80% to 90% occurring once. Time point noted: week 35, safety follow-up. Each dose delivered 300 ug of mutant IDH1 20-mer peptide subcutaneously with imiquimod. These receptors lack a known antigen. Source: PBMCs, taken from a glioma patient whose treatment included an IDH1 peptide vaccine. These receptors were taken from a man between 35 and 55 years old with glioma.

V usage is TRBV5-1 and J usage is TRBJ2-7; D is uncertain. The CDR3 is 13 residues long. Germline assignment: CDR1 SGHRS and CDR2 YFSETQ. V was shortened by 5 bases and J by 3 bases, with 12 bases between the two germline ends. The CDR3 region is CASRKSGYYEQYF. For the CDR3, the DNA is TGCGCCAGCAGAAAGTCCGGGTACTACGAGCAGTACTTC.

The rearrangement joins TRBV7-9 to TRBJ1-2, with TRBD1 matching 9 bases. Germline CDR1 is SEHNR and CDR2 is FQNEAQ (reference sequence). The CDR3 totals 16 residues. Trimming took 5 bases from V and 4 from J; bases not matched to a gene: 11. In DNA, the CDR3 is TGTGCCAGCAGCCGTCCCGGGACAGGGCAGGCCTATGGCTACACCTTC. As protein: CASSRPGTGQAYGYTF.

The genes are TRBV14 and TRBJ2-7; 11 nucleotides align to TRBD2. The CDR3 extends over 15 amino acids. The V and J ends lost 0 bases and 7 bases, in that order; junction bases with no gene match: 5. The germline V gene encodes CDR1 SGHDN and CDR2 FVKESK. The CDR3 bases are TGTGCCAGCAGCCAAGAGCCCTCTAGCGGGAGGGAGCAGTACTTC. Residues: CASSQEPSSGREQYF.

The V gene is TRBV5-1, the J gene TRBJ2-7; no definite D call. Germline V gene lookup returns CDR1 SGHRS and CDR2 YFSETQ. The CDR3 loop spans 14 amino acids. Trimming shortened V by 3 bases and J by 5 bases, and 15 bases separated the two germline ends. CDR3 DNA: TGCGCCAGCAGCTCCTCGACTCGAGAGGACGAGCAGTACTTC. Translated: CASSSSTREDEQYF.

The chain combines TRBV5-1 with TRBJ1-1, with 9 bases that match TRBD1. This CDR3 has 14 amino acids. V shed 7 bases, J shed 0 bases, and the junction held 4 bases outside the gene matches. CDR1 and CDR2 (germline): SGHRS, YFSETQ. The CDR3 coding sequence is TGCGCCAGCCGCGGACAGGGGATGAACACTGAAGCTTTCTTT. Encoded protein: CASRGQGMNTEAFF.

The V call is TRBV11-2, the J call TRBJ1-2; no firm D call. CDR1 and CDR2 (germline): SGHAT, FQNNGV. Trimming left V 5 bases short and J 5 bases short, with 15 bases between. The CDR3 is 14 residues long. The CDR3 is CASSPAAVGYGYTF. For the CDR3, the DNA is TGTGCCAGCAGCCCGGCCGCTGTAGGATATGGCTACACCTTC.

This clone was detected once. The chain recombines TRBV5-1 with TRBJ2-7; the match to TRBD2 covers 7 bases. The CDR3 has 14 residues. The J segment lost 0 bases and the V segment lost 0 bases, leaving 0 bases of the junction unmatched. Germline-derived CDR1 and CDR2 are SGHRS and YFSETQ. In DNA form, the CDR3 reads TGCGCCAGCAGCTTGGGCGGGAGCTCCTACGAGCAGTACTTC. Protein sequence: CASSLGGSSYEQYF.

The chain recombines TRBV7-8 with TRBJ2-7; perhaps TRBD1 as D (5 bases). V lost 3 bases and J lost 7, with 16 bases in between. The CDR3 is 14 amino acids. Germline assignment: CDR1 SGHVS and CDR2 FQNEAQ. The CDR3 loop reads CASSLDPAREEQYF. The CDR3 DNA is TGTGCCAGCAGCTTGGATCCCGCCAGGGAAGAGCAGTACTTC.

This clone came up once. As DNA, the CDR3 is TGTGCCAGCAGTTACGCCAGTTTGTCGAACACCGGGGAGCTGTTTTTT. Translation: CASSYASLSNTGELFF. This chain connects TRBV6-6 to TRBJ2-2, with unresolved D. V was pared by 2 bases and J by 0 bases, with 10 bases between. CDR1 is MNHNY and CDR2 is SVGAGI in the germline V gene (reference sequence). This CDR3 has 16 residues.

The chain uses TRBV11-2 and TRBJ2-2; tentatively, D is TRBD2 (5 bases). The CDR3 has 14 residues. The V end was cut by 6 bases, the J end by 2 bases, with 10 bases between. Germline V gene lookup returns CDR1 SGHAT and CDR2 FQNNGV. CDR3 DNA sequence: TGTGCCAGCAGGTCCGGAGGAAACACCGGGGAGCTGTTTTTT. This codes for CASRSGGNTGELFF.

V usage is TRBV4-2 and J usage is TRBJ2-7, with D possibly matching TRBD1 (6 bases). The CDR3 covers 15 residues. Trimming took 0 bases from V and 0 from J, leaving 9 bases between them. Germline V gene sequence: CDR1 LGHNA, CDR2 YNFKEQ. The CDR3 loop reads CASSQDDRSSYEQYF. DNA for the CDR3: TGTGCCAGCAGCCAAGATGACAGGAGCTCCTACGAGCAGTACTTC.

J is TRBJ2-2 and V is TRBV5-1; D might be TRBD1 or TRBD2, each matching 5 bases. V lost 0 bases and J 9 bases, leaving 12 bases between the germline ends. There are 14 residues in the CDR3. Germline loops: CDR1 SGHRS, CDR2 YFSETQ. In nucleotides, the CDR3 is TGCGCCAGCAGCTTGGCCTGGGGGTCCCGGGAGCTGTTTTTT. This codes for CASSLAWGSRELFF.

This chain links TRBV4-2 with TRBJ2-3; D is undetermined. CDR1 LGHNA and CDR2 YNFKEQ come from the germline V gene. Trimming took 0 bases from V and 2 from J, leaving 12 bases between them. The CDR3 consists of 16 residues. The CDR3 nucleotides read TGTGCCAGCAGCCAAGACCGGTCCAGCCCCACAGATACGCAGTATTTT. It encodes CASSQDRSSPTDTQYF.

By sample fraction, this clone is medium-sized. This rearrangement joins TRBV7-6 to TRBJ2-1, with D perhaps matching TRBD2 (5 bases). Per germline, CDR1 SGHVS and CDR2 FNYEAQ. This CDR3 comprises 14 residues. The V gene lost 0 bases and the J gene lost 3 bases, with 6 bases spanning the gap. CDR3 sequence: CASSLAGVYNEQFF. The CDR3 DNA reads as TGTGCCAGCAGCTTAGCGGGAGTCTACAATGAGCAGTTCTTC. Combining the CDR3 with reference TRBV7-6 and TRBJ2-1 gives the whole variable domain GAGVSQSPRYKVTKRGQDVALRCDPISGHVSLYWYRQALGQGPEFLTYFNYEAQQDKSGLPNDRFSAERPEGSISTLTIQRTEQRDSAMYRCASSLAGVYNEQFFGPGTRLTVL.

The genes are TRBV19 and TRBJ2-7; D is ambiguous. The germline CDR1 and CDR2 sequences are LNHDA and SQIVND (reference sequence). The CDR3 is made up of 14 amino acids. V lost 4 bases and J 3 bases, leaving 13 bases between the germline ends. CDR3 sequence (DNA): TGTGCCAGTAGTACCGCCGTGGGGAACTACGAGCAGTACTTC. Translated, it gives CASSTAVGNYEQYF.

V is TRBV9 and J is TRBJ2-3; the D gene could be TRBD1 or TRBD2 (5 bases each). The CDR3 contains 16 residues. V shed 4 bases and J shed 4 bases, with 19 bases lying between them. Germline V gene sequence: CDR1 SGDLS, CDR2 YYNGEE. The CDR3, as DNA: TGTGCCAGCAGCTACCATCCGGGACCTCTATCAGATACGCAGTATTTT. It specifies CASSYHPGPLSDTQYF.

This chain connects TRBV19 to TRBJ1-1; 9 positions match TRBD1. The germline V gene has CDR1 LNHDA and CDR2 SQIVND (reference sequence). V dropped 3 bases and J dropped 1; count of bases not matched to a gene: 3. The CDR3 runs to 15 residues. CDR3 coding DNA: TGTGCCAGTAGTATTATGACAGGGGGGAACACTGAAGCTTTCTTT. This gives the protein CASSIMTGGNTEAFF.

The V gene is TRBV18, the J gene TRBJ2-7; a weak D match, TRBD1 (6 bases). This CDR3 region has 13 residues. From germline, CDR1 is KGHSH and CDR2 LQKENI. V lost 3 bases, J lost 4 bases, and 10 bases lay in between. The CDR3 protein is CASSPDRKYEQYF. DNA of the CDR3: TGTGCCAGCTCACCCGACAGGAAGTACGAGCAGTACTTC.

The J gene is TRBJ2-1, the V gene TRBV5-1; 11 bases are shared with TRBD2. The J segment lost 4 bases and the V segment lost 7 bases, leaving 10 bases of the junction unmatched. The CDR3 spans 16 residues. The germline V gene has CDR1 SGHRS and CDR2 YFSETQ. The CDR3 reads CASLREGTSGYNEQFF. The CDR3 DNA follows: TGCGCCAGCTTGAGAGAGGGGACTAGCGGTTACAATGAGCAGTTCTTC.

This clone appeared a single time. This sequence joins TRBV9 and TRBJ1-1; TRBD1 matches at 7 bases. The ends lost 4 bases at V and 0 bases at J; junction bases unmatched: 6. The CDR3 is 15 residues long. Germline loops: CDR1 SGDLS, CDR2 YYNGEE. The CDR3 loop is CASSSRTGLNTEAFF. The CDR3 DNA is TGTGCCAGCAGCTCTCGGACAGGATTGAACACTGAAGCTTTCTTT.

V and J are TRBV7-9 and TRBJ2-5, with TRBD1 identical over 10 bases. Germline assignment: CDR1 SEHNR and CDR2 FQNEAQ (reference sequence). V was clipped by 5 bases and J by 4 bases; unmatched bases: 7. The CDR3 consists of 15 residues. DNA of the CDR3: TGTGCCAGCAGCGGCGGCAGGACAGGGGGAGAGACCCAGTACTTC. It is translated as CASSGGRTGGETQYF. Complete variable domain (other parts from reference TRBV7-9 and TRBJ2-5): DTGVSQNPRHKITKRGQNVTFRCDPISEHNRLYWYRQTLGQGPEFLTYFQNEAQLEKSRLLSDRFSAERPKGSFSTLEIQRTEQGDSAMYLCASSGGRTGGETQYFGPGTRLLVL.

The chain links TRBV6-5 to TRBJ2-1, with 8 bases lining up with TRBD2. This CDR3 is 14 amino acids long. CDR1 and CDR2 from the germline V gene are MNHEY and SVGAGI. J gave up 9 bases and V 10 bases, and 14 bases lay outside the gene matches. CDR3 sequence (DNA): TGTGCCACCCTTTTGGCGGGAGGTCCCGGTGAGCAGTTCTTC. Its protein is CATLLAGGPGEQFF.

V usage is TRBV27 and J usage is TRBJ2-7, with 9 nucleotides matching TRBD2. This CDR3 spans 18 amino acids. Per the germline V gene, CDR1 is MNHEY and CDR2 is SMNVEV (reference sequence). The V segment lost 8 bases and the J segment 4 bases; nucleotides outside the gene matches: 21. CDR3 nucleotide sequence: TGTGCCAGCCATCCCCCAGGCGGGAGGGCCGCGTTGGGGTACGAGCAGTACTTC. This sequence encodes CASHPPGGRAALGYEQYF.

The chain couples TRBV7-3 to TRBJ2-1; 7 nucleotides line up with TRBD1. From germline, CDR1 is SGHTA and CDR2 FQGTGA. V was pared by 6 bases and J by 5 bases, with 10 bases of the junction left unmatched. The CDR3 runs to 15 residues. The DNA for the CDR3 is TGTGCCAGCAGGGAACAGGGGCGGTTGGACAATGAGCAGTTCTTC. Translation gives CASREQGRLDNEQFF.

The chain combines TRBV21-1 with TRBJ2-7; the table's TRBD1 call for D was not verified on the DNA. TRBV21-1 has pseudogene status. The CDR3 is made up of 17 amino acids. CDR3 sequence: CASSKVKPRQGHDEQYF. DNA for the CDR3: TGTGCCAGCAGCAAAGTTAAGCCCCGACAGGGCCACGACGAGCAGTACTTC.

The rearrangement uses TRBV18 and TRBJ1-2; no firm D call. With 2 bases removed from V and 5 bases from J, the gap between germline ends came to 15 bases. The germline gives CDR1 KGHSH, CDR2 LQKENI. CDR3 size: 15 residues. The CDR3 coding sequence is TGTGCCAGCTCACCATCCCCTGGCGGGGTGTATGGCTACACCTTC. Translating gives CASSPSPGGVYGYTF.

This sequence joins TRBV4-1 and TRBJ1-1; D is ambiguous. Looked up from germline, CDR1 is MGHRA and CDR2 is YSYEKL. This CDR3 is built from 14 residues. V was cut by 0 bases and J by 10 bases, with 15 bases left in between. CDR3 sequence: CASSQDQRRVAAFF. The DNA of the CDR3 is TGCGCCAGCAGCCAAGATCAGCGAAGGGTGGCAGCTTTCTTT.

In its sample, this clone was seen once. This chain uses TRBV5-1 with TRBJ2-1; D possibly corresponds to TRBD2 (6 bases). CDR3 size: 16 residues. V gave up 0 bases and J gave up 1 base, with 11 bases separating them. The germline V gene encodes CDR1 SGHRS and CDR2 YFSETQ. CDR3 nucleotide sequence: TGCGCCAGCAGCTTGGCGTGGCGGGGTTCCTACAATGAGCAGTTCTTC. Residues: CASSLAWRGSYNEQFF.